This T cell receptor beta chain was recovered during a study of blood T cell repertoires in COVID-19. J was trimmed by 0 bases and V by 0 bases; bases with no gene match: 5. CDR3 size: 17 residues. CDR1 is SGHRS and CDR2 is YFSETQ in the germline V gene. Here immunoSEQ multiplex PCR was the method, and the copy in TCRdb shows in-frame clones only, minus some. The sample includes over 120,000 clones, approximately 78% seen only once; the top ten take more than 5%. The chain recombines TRBV5-1 with TRBJ2-1; 8 nucleotides match TRBD2. This receptor was obtained from a woman aged 45-65 years who had recovered from COVID-19. The sequenced sample was PBMCs or T cells enriched from blood (not recorded which). CDR3 sequence reads: CASSLVAGTSSYNEQFF. The CDR3, as DNA: TGCGCCAGCAGCTTGGTAGCGGGAACCAGCTCCTACAATGAGCAGTTCTTC.